Shown below are 32 T cell receptor beta chains from a single sample sequenced in a study of shared clonotypes between healthy human individuals. Repertoires were generated with immunoSEQ multiplex PCR, while TCRdb's copy carries only in-frame clones and drops some. Here the sample spans millions of clones, about 94% being singletons. CD45RO-negative CD8 cells positively selected for CCR7 made up the naive population, which excluded terminally differentiated effector memory CD45RA+ cells. The sequenced sample was naive CD8+ T cells sorted from blood. The source is a young man in good health.

Comment on this clone: Other DNA sequences in this sample translate to the same CDR3. This chain joins TRBV5-1 and TRBJ2-1; D unclear. The CDR3 is 13 residues long. V shed 0 bases and J shed 2 bases, with 3 bases lying between them. The germline gives CDR1 SGHRS, CDR2 YFSETQ. The CDR3 region is CASSLGPYNEQFF. CDR3 in DNA: TGCGCCAGCAGCTTGGGGCCCTACAATGAGCAGTTCTTC.

The genes are TRBV7-6 and TRBJ2-7, with TRBD1 matching 8 bases. J lost 0 bases, V lost 0 bases, and 7 bases had no gene match. Germline lookup yields CDR1 SGHVS and CDR2 FNYEAQ. The CDR3 runs to 17 residues. CDR3 loop: CASSLALWTGSSYEQYF. CDR3 in DNA: TGTGCCAGCAGCTTAGCTTTATGGACAGGGAGCTCCTACGAGCAGTACTTC.

V gene TRBV7-8 combines with J gene TRBJ2-7, with D perhaps matching TRBD2 (5 bases). The CDR3 consists of 12 residues. V was cut by 5 bases and J by 6 bases, with 11 bases left in between. Germline assignment: CDR1 SGHVS and CDR2 FQNEAQ. The CDR3 nucleotides read TGTGCCAGCAGCCGTGACGGGGTCGAGCAGTACTTC. Its translation: CASSRDGVEQYF.

This chain joins TRBV5-4 and TRBJ1-4; 9 positions agree with TRBD1. V was pared by 4 bases and J by 5 bases, with 3 bases of the junction left unmatched. Per the germline V gene, CDR1 is SGHNT and CDR2 is YYREEE (reference sequence). The CDR3 extends over 14 amino acids. For the CDR3, the DNA is TGTGCCAGCAGCACCGGGACAGGGAATGAAAAACTGTTTTTT. This translates into CASSTGTGNEKLFF.

This chain joins TRBV28 and TRBJ2-7, with a possible D match to TRBD1 (5 bases). This CDR3 spans 13 amino acids. The V gene lost 6 bases and the J gene lost 3 bases, with 12 bases spanning the gap. Germline lookup yields CDR1 MDHEN and CDR2 SYDVKM. The CDR3 sequence: CASSQDTIYEQYF. CDR3 DNA: TGTGCCAGCAGCCAGGACACTATCTACGAGCAGTACTTC.

This clone was counted a single time. V and J are TRBV30 and TRBJ1-2; D remains unclear. This CDR3 has 12 amino acids. With 5 bases removed from V and 6 bases from J, the gap between germline ends came to 13 bases. The germline CDR1 and CDR2 sequences are GTSNPN and SVGIG (reference sequence). The CDR3 reads CAWGPTEDGYTF. In nucleotides, the CDR3 is TGTGCCTGGGGTCCCACAGAGGATGGCTACACCTTC. Together with reference TRBV30 and TRBJ1-2, the CDR3 gives the full variable domain: SQTIHQWPATLVQPVGSPLSLECTVEGTSNPNLYWYRQAAGRGLQLLFYSVGIGQISSEVPQNLSASRPQDRQFILSSKKLLLSDSGFYLCAWGPTEDGYTFGSGTRLTVV.

About this clone itself: At the DNA level, this CDR3 is encoded by other sequences in the same sample as well. The rearrangement links TRBV30 to TRBJ1-2; D not certain. The length of the CDR3 is 13 residues. Per the germline V gene, CDR1 is GTSNPN and CDR2 is SVGIG (reference sequence). The V and J ends lost 1 base and 0 bases respectively, with 6 bases between them. This CDR3 reads CAWSEGSNYGYTF. Here the CDR3 DNA reads TGTGCCTGGAGTGAAGGGTCTAACTATGGCTACACCTTC.

As DNA, the CDR3 is TGTGCCAGCAGGCTGGGGGCAGATACGCAGTATTTT. Translated: CASRLGADTQYF. The V call is TRBV6-1, the J call TRBJ2-3; D is tentatively TRBD1 or TRBD2 (5 bases each). Per the germline V gene, CDR1 is MNHNS and CDR2 is SASEGT. The CDR3 totals 12 residues. V was cut by 6 bases and J by 4 bases, with 8 bases left in between.

V gene TRBV5-4 combines with J gene TRBJ1-2, with 8 bases matching TRBD1. The CDR3 is 14 amino acids. The germline V gene has CDR1 SGHNT and CDR2 YYREEE (reference sequence). The V gene end was trimmed by 2 bases and the J gene end by 6 bases; junction bases not matched to a gene: 6. CDR3 in amino acids: CASSFTGGTDGYTF. As DNA, the CDR3 is TGTGCCAGCAGCTTTACAGGGGGTACCGATGGCTACACCTTC.

The chain links TRBV5-1 to TRBJ2-3; 9 positions match TRBD1. The CDR3 spans 20 residues. V gave up 0 bases and J gave up 1 base; unmatched junction bases: 15. The V gene's germline CDR1 is SGHRS and CDR2 YFSETQ. The CDR3 is CASSLAGQGRLEFGTDTQYF. CDR3 DNA: TGCGCCAGCAGCTTGGCGGGACAGGGAAGATTGGAGTTCGGCACAGATACGCAGTATTTT.

V gene TRBV5-6 combines with J gene TRBJ1-4; TRBD1 matches 10 bases. The ends lost 3 bases at V and 5 bases at J; junction bases unmatched: 1. The CDR3 length is 14 residues. CDR1 SGHDT and CDR2 YYEEEE come from the germline V gene. The CDR3 DNA follows: TGTGCCAGCAGCTGGGACAGGGGAAATGAAAAACTGTTTTTT. It translates to CASSWDRGNEKLFF.

This chain joins TRBV5-5 and TRBJ2-1; maybe TRBD2 (6 bases). V was clipped by 4 bases and J by 8 bases, with 28 bases between them. Germline V gives CDR1 SGHKS, CDR2 YYEKEE (reference sequence). The length of the CDR3 is 18 residues. CDR3 nucleotides: TGTGCCAGCAGCGGAATTAGCGGCGCGGGGCTTCTGGGCGATGAGCAGTTCTTC. Encoded protein: CASSGISGAGLLGDEQFF. Supplemented by reference TRBV5-5 and TRBJ2-1, the full variable domain reads DAGVTQSPTHLIKTRGQQVTLRCSPISGHKSVSWYQQVLGQGPQFIFQYYEKEERGRGNFPDRFSARQFPNYSSELNVNALLLGDSALYLCASSGISGAGLLGDEQFFGPGTRLTVL.

The V gene is TRBV2, the J gene TRBJ1-5; possible D gene TRBD1, 5 bases. The CDR3 is 16 amino acids. Germline V lookup: CDR1 SNHLY, CDR2 FYNNEI. Deletions cut 6 bases from V and 3 bases from J, with 18 bases between. In DNA form, the CDR3 reads TGTGCCAGCAGCGTGAGTCCCGGGGCTCTCAATCAGCCCCAGCATTTT. Translating gives CASSVSPGALNQPQHF.

The chain is built from TRBV4-1 and TRBJ1-2, with D tentatively TRBD1 (5 bases). V lost 4 bases, J lost 4 bases, and 13 bases lay in between. Per the germline V gene, CDR1 is MGHRA and CDR2 is YSYEKL. This CDR3 comprises 14 residues. CDR3 DNA sequence: TGCGCCAGCAGCCTCGGGGGAGGACCCTATGGCTACACCTTC. Residues: CASSLGGGPYGYTF.

This rearrangement joins TRBV6-5 to TRBJ2-7; the match to TRBD1 covers 11 bases. V was clipped by 2 bases and J by 5 bases; unmatched bases: 2. Per germline, CDR1 MNHEY and CDR2 SVGAGI. The CDR3 has 14 residues. In DNA, the CDR3 is TGTGCCAGCAGTTACGGACAGGGGGCGAACGAGCAGTACTTC. It specifies CASSYGQGANEQYF.

The chain links TRBV7-9 to TRBJ2-1; 14 positions match TRBD2. Germline-derived CDR1 and CDR2 are SEHNR and FQNEAQ (reference sequence). V lost 5 bases to trimming and J lost 4 bases; unmatched junction nucleotides: 13. The CDR3 is made up of 19 amino acids. CDR3 region: CASSPGLAGGPSPYNEQFF. CDR3 DNA: TGTGCCAGCAGCCCTGGACTAGCGGGAGGACCGAGCCCTTACAATGAGCAGTTCTTC.

V usage is TRBV5-1 and J usage is TRBJ2-7; TRBD2 agrees at 7 bases. The CDR3 loop spans 15 amino acids. V was clipped by 4 bases and J by 1 base; unmatched bases: 8. CDR1 and CDR2 (germline): SGHRS, YFSETQ. This CDR3 reads CASSRASGESYEQYF. As DNA, the CDR3 is TGCGCCAGCAGCCGCGCCAGCGGGGAGTCCTACGAGCAGTACTTC.

This sequence joins TRBV4-1 and TRBJ1-5, with TRBD1 matching over 8 bases. This CDR3 has 16 amino acids. Germline V lookup: CDR1 MGHRA, CDR2 YSYEKL. The V gene end was trimmed by 3 bases and the J gene end by 2 bases; junction bases not matched to a gene: 6. The CDR3 nucleotides are TGCGCCAGCAGCCATCAATGGGGACAGGGCAATCAGCCCCAGCATTTT. Translating gives CASSHQWGQGNQPQHF.

The chain is built from TRBV30 and TRBJ2-5; D unclear. V was pared by 2 bases and J by 0 bases, with 10 bases between. Germline CDR1 is GTSNPN and CDR2 is SVGIG (reference sequence). This CDR3 contains 14 residues. The CDR3 bases are TGTGCCTGGAGTCCTCTCAGATACCAAGAGACCCAGTACTTC. Translation: CAWSPLRYQETQYF.

The J gene is TRBJ1-1, the V gene TRBV5-6, with no clear D. The CDR3 sequence is 13 residues long. V lost 0 bases and J lost 7, with 10 bases in between. Germline V gene sequence: CDR1 SGHDT, CDR2 YYEEEE. CDR3 sequence: CASSLVAGYEAFF. For the CDR3, the DNA is TGTGCCAGCAGCTTGGTAGCTGGGTATGAAGCTTTCTTT. The complete variable domain, with remaining parts taken from reference TRBV5-6 and TRBJ1-1, reads DAGVTQSPTHLIKTRGQQVTLRCSPKSGHDTVSWYQQALGQGPQFIFQYYEEEERQRGNFPDRFSGHQFPNYSSELNVNALLLGDSALYLCASSLVAGYEAFFGQGTRLTVV.

CDR3 nucleotide sequence: TGCGCCAGCAGCCCAAGCGGGAGGGGACATGCCTCCTACGAGCAGTACTTC. This sequence encodes CASSPSGRGHASYEQYF. V usage is TRBV4-1 and J usage is TRBJ2-7, with 10 bases fitting TRBD2. Germline V lookup: CDR1 MGHRA, CDR2 YSYEKL. Losses at the gene ends were 4 bases for V and 0 bases for J; bases not matched to a gene: 9. This CDR3 is 17 amino acids long.

V is TRBV9 and J is TRBJ2-1; the match to TRBD2 covers 12 bases. After removal of 4 bases from V and 7 bases from J, the junction contained 12 bases not matched to a gene. From germline, CDR1 is SGDLS and CDR2 YYNGEE. The CDR3 loop spans 17 amino acids. The CDR3 bases are TGTGCCAGCAGCCCCTTCCTAGCGGGAGGGCCGAATAATGAGCAGTTCTTC. Residues: CASSPFLAGGPNNEQFF. The variable domain in full, with the rest retrieved from reference TRBV9 and TRBJ2-1, is DSGVTQTPKHLITATGQRVTLRCSPRSGDLSVYWYQQSLDQGLQFLIQYYNGEERAKGNILERFSAQQFPDLHSELNLSSLELGDSALYFCASSPFLAGGPNNEQFFGPGTRLTVL.

As to this clone: Other DNA sequences of this sample code for an identical CDR3. J is TRBJ1-1 and V is TRBV5-1; D is undetermined. V lost 4 bases and J lost 1, with 8 bases in between. CDR1 and CDR2 from the germline V gene are SGHRS and YFSETQ. The CDR3 runs to 13 residues. The CDR3 DNA is TGCGCCAGCAGCCTAGGTGGGAACACTGAAGCTTTCTTT. Its protein product is CASSLGGNTEAFF.

This rearrangement joins TRBV5-8 to TRBJ2-5; no clear D gene. CDR3 length equals 13 residues. V was pared by 1 base and J by 2 bases, with 6 bases between. Germline-derived CDR1 and CDR2 are SGHTS and YDEGEE. CDR3 amino acids: CASSLPGQETQYF. CDR3 DNA: TGTGCCAGCAGCTTGCCCGGTCAAGAGACCCAGTACTTC.

This clone was counted once. The chain combines TRBV4-1 with TRBJ2-4; D may match TRBD1 or TRBD2 (5 bases each). The V gene lost 5 bases and the J gene lost 1 base, with 18 bases spanning the gap. Looked up from germline, CDR1 is MGHRA and CDR2 is YSYEKL. The CDR3 covers 17 residues. CDR3 in amino acids: CASSSIGGVAAKNIQYF. DNA of the CDR3: TGCGCCAGCAGCTCGATTGGGGGAGTAGCCGCCAAAAACATTCAGTACTTC.

This clone was observed a single time. V gene TRBV4-1 combines with J gene TRBJ2-3, with a possible D match to TRBD2 (6 bases). From germline, CDR1 is MGHRA and CDR2 YSYEKL. Deletions cut 6 bases from V and 4 bases from J, with 14 bases between. CDR3 size: 14 residues. The CDR3 loop reads CASSPGTYADTQYF. CDR3 in DNA: TGCGCCAGCAGTCCCGGGACTTACGCAGATACGCAGTATTTT.

In DNA, the CDR3 is TGTGCCAGCAGTGAAGAGGGGGGGATAGAGACCCAGTACTTC. This codes for CASSEEGGIETQYF. V is TRBV6-1 and J is TRBJ2-5, with D perhaps TRBD2 (7 bases). CDR1 is MNHNS and CDR2 is SASEGT in the germline V gene. V lost 1 base and J 4 bases, leaving 10 bases between the germline ends. The CDR3 runs 14 residues.

The chain combines TRBV5-4 with TRBJ2-3, with 7 nucleotides matching TRBD2. The CDR3 covers 14 residues. V lost 2 bases to trimming and J lost 3 bases; unmatched junction nucleotides: 3. Germline V gene data show CDR1 as SGHNT and CDR2 as YYREEE (reference sequence). The CDR3 bases are TGTGCCAGCAGCTTTTGGGGGGGGACAGATACGCAGTATTTT. Amino acids: CASSFWGGTDTQYF.

The gene calls are TRBV30 and TRBJ1-2; TRBD1 matches 7 bases. Germline CDR1 is GTSNPN and CDR2 is SVGIG (reference sequence). V was clipped by 1 base and J by 4 bases; unmatched bases: 15. The CDR3 totals 17 residues. DNA for the CDR3: TGTGCCTGGAGTGACACCCAGGGAGGAGGGGGCTTCTATGGCTACACCTTC. Translated, it gives CAWSDTQGGGGFYGYTF. The full variable domain, in which reference TRBV30 and TRBJ1-2 provide the parts outside the CDR3, is SQTIHQWPATLVQPVGSPLSLECTVEGTSNPNLYWYRQAAGRGLQLLFYSVGIGQISSEVPQNLSASRPQDRQFILSSKKLLLSDSGFYLCAWSDTQGGGGFYGYTFGSGTRLTVV.

V gene TRBV11-2 combines with J gene TRBJ1-1; the D is unclear. The CDR3 runs 14 residues. Germline V CDR1 and CDR2: SGHAT, FQNNGV. The V gene lost 1 base and the J gene lost 7 bases, with 13 bases spanning the gap. CDR3 DNA sequence: TGTGCCAGCAGCTTAGGCCAGACCCTAGGTGAAGCTTTCTTT. Amino acid sequence: CASSLGQTLGEAFF.

This sequence joins TRBV21-1 and TRBJ2-2. TRBV21-1 is reported as a pseudogene. The CDR3 covers 15 residues. DNA of the CDR3: TGTGCCAGCAGCCTGAACACGGCAAACACCGGGGAGCTGTTTTTT. Translating gives CASSLNTANTGELFF.

The chain joins TRBV19 to TRBJ2-7; 8 nucleotides line up with TRBD1. CDR3 size: 15 residues. Germline V gives CDR1 LNHDA, CDR2 SQIVND (reference sequence). After removal of 7 bases from V and 6 bases from J, the junction contained 14 bases not matched to a gene. The CDR3 loop reads CASTPTPGGIAEQYF. As DNA, the CDR3 is TGTGCCAGTACCCCCACCCCAGGGGGCATTGCCGAGCAGTACTTC.